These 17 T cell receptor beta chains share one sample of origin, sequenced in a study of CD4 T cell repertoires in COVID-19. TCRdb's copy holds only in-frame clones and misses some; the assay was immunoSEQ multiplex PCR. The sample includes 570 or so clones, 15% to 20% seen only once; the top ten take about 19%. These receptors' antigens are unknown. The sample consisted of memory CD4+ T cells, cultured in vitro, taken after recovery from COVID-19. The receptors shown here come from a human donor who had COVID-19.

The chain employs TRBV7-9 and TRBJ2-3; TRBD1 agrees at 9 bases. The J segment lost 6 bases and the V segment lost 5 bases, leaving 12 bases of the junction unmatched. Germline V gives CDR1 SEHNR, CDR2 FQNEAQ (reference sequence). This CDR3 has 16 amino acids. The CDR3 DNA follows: TGTGCCAGCAGCCAAGGACAGGGGCGGAGGTCGGATACGCAGTATTTT. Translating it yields CASSQGQGRRSDTQYF.

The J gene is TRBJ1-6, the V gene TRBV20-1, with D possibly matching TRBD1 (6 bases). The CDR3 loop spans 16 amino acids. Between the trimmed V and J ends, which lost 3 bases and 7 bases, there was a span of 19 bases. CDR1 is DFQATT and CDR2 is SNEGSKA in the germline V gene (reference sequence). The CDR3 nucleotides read TGCAGTGCTAGTGACGACAGGTTCGGTGCAAATTCACCCCTCCACTTT. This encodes CSASDDRFGANSPLHF.

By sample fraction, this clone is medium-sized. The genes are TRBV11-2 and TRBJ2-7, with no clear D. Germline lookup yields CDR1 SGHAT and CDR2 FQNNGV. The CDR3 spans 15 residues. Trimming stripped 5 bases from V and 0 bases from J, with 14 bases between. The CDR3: CASSPRFEDSYEQYF. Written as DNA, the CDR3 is TGTGCCAGCAGCCCACGATTCGAGGACTCCTACGAGCAGTACTTC.

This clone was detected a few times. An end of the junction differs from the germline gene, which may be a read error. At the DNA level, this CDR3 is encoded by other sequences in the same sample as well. This chain's CDR3 is CPSCERRGGDTQYF. The CDR3 DNA follows: TGCCCCAGCTGTGAGCGGCGGGGGGGGGATACGCAGTATTTT. This rearrangement joins TRBV10-1 to TRBJ2-3; 9 positions agree with TRBD2. Germline V lookup: CDR1 WNHNN, CDR2 SYGVQD (reference sequence). The CDR3 covers 14 residues.

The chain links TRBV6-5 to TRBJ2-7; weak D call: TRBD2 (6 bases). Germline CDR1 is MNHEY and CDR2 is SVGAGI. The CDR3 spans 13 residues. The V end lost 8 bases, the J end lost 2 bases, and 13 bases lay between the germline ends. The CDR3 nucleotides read TGTGCCAGCTCGGACGGGGGTCCCTACGAGCAGTACTTC. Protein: CASSDGGPYEQYF.

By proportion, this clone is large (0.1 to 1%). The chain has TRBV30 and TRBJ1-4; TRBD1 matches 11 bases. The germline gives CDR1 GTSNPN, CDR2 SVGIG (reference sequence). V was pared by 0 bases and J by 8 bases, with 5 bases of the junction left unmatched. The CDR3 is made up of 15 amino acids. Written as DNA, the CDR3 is TGTGCCTGGAGTGTAGGACAGGGGGCGAGGGAAAAACTGTTTTTT. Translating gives CAWSVGQGAREKLFF.

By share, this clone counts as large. CDR3 sequence: CASSLMQGAINEQFF. The CDR3, as DNA: TGTGCCAGCAGTTTAATGCAGGGGGCAATCAATGAGCAGTTCTTC. The chain recombines TRBV28 with TRBJ2-1; 8 nucleotides agree with TRBD1. Germline V CDR1 and CDR2: MDHEN, SYDVKM. This CDR3 is built from 15 residues. Trimming removed 2 bases from V and 6 bases from J; junction bases left unmatched: 6.

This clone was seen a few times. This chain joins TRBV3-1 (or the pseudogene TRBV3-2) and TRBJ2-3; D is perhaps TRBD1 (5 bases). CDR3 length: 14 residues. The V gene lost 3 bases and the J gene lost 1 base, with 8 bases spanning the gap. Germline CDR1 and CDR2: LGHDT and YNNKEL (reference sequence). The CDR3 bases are TGTGCCAGCAGCCAGCCGACAGGCACAGATACGCAGTATTTT. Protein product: CASSQPTGTDTQYF.

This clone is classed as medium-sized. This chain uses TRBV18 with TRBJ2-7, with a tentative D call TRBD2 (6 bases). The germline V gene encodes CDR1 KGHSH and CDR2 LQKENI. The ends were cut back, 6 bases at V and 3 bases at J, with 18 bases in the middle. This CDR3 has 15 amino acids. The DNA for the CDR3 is TGTGCCAGCTCGCCTTCAGTGGGAGCGGGCTACGAGCAGTACTTC. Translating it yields CASSPSVGAGYEQYF.

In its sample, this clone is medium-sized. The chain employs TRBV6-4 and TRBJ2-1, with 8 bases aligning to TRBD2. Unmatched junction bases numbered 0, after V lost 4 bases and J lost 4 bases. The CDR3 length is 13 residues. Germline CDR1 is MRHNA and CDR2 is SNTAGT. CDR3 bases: TGTGCCAGCAGTGCTAGCGGGTACAATGAGCAGTTCTTC. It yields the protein CASSASGYNEQFF.

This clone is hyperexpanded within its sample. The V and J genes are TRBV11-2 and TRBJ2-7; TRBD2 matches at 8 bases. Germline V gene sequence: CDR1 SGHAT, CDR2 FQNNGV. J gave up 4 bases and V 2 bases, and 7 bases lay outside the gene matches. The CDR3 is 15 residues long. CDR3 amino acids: CASSLQAGVRYEQYF. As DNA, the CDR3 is TGTGCCAGCAGCTTACAAGCGGGAGTTAGGTACGAGCAGTACTTC.

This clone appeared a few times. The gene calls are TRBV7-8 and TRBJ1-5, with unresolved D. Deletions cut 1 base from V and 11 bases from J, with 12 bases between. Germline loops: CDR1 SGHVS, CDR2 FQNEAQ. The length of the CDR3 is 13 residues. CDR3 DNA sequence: TGTGCCAGCAGCTTAGGGGTGGGCTCAGCCCAGCATTTT. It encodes CASSLGVGSAQHF.

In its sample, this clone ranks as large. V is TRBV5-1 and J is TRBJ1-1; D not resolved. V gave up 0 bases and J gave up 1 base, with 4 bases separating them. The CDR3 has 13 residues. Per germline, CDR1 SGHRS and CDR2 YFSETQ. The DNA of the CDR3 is TGCGCCAGCAGCTTGGGAAAGAACACTGAAGCTTTCTTT. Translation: CASSLGKNTEAFF.

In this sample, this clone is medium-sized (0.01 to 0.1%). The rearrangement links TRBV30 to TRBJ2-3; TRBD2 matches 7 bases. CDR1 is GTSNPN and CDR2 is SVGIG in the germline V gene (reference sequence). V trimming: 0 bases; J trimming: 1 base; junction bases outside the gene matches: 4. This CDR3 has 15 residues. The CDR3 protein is CAWSVRGSRTDTQYF. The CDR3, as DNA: TGTGCCTGGAGTGTACGCGGGAGTCGCACAGATACGCAGTATTTT.

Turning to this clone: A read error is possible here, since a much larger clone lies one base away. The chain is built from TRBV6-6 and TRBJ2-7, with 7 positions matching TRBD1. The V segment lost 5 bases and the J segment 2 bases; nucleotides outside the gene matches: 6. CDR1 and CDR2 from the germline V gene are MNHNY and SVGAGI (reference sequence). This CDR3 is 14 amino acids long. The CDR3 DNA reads TGTGCCAGCAGTACCGGACAGGAAACCTACGAGCAGTACTTC. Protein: CASSTGQETYEQYF.

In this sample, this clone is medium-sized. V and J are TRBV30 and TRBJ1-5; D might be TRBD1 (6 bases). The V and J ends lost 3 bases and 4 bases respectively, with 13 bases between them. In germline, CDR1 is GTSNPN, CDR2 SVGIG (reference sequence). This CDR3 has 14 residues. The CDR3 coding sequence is TGTGCCTGGAGCTTAGGGGGTGGGAATCAGCCCCAGCATTTT. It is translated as CAWSLGGGNQPQHF. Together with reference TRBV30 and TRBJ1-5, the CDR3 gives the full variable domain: SQTIHQWPATLVQPVGSPLSLECTVEGTSNPNLYWYRQAAGRGLQLLFYSVGIGQISSEVPQNLSASRPQDRQFILSSKKLLLSDSGFYLCAWSLGGGNQPQHFGDGTRLSIL.

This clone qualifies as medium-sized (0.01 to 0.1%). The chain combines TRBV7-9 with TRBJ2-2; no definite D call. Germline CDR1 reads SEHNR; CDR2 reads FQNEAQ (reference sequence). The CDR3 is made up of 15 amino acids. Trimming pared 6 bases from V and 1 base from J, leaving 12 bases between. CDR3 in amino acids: CASRLLNVNTGELFF. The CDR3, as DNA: TGTGCCAGCAGGCTACTGAATGTGAACACCGGGGAGCTGTTTTTT.